The 15 T cell receptor beta chains below all came from one sample that was sequenced in a study of response to subunit inactivated influenza vaccine. Using its own MiXCR run on the RT-PCR reads, TCRdb lists one record per CDR3 protein. The sample carries roughly 700,000 distinct CDR3 sequences, roughly 13% recorded once. The input for sequencing was PBMCs from blood, taken 14 to 15 days before vaccination. The origin of the receptors is a man aged 50-60 years who received an inactivated influenza vaccine.

The V call is TRBV5-5, the J call TRBJ1-2; D is unclear. Germline-derived CDR1 and CDR2 are SGHKS and YYEKEE (reference sequence). Trimming pared 4 bases from V and 0 bases from J, leaving 10 bases between. This CDR3 region has 14 residues. The CDR3 protein is CASSPSESNYGYTF. The CDR3, as DNA: TGTGCCAGCAGCCCGTCGGAGTCTAACTATGGCTACACCTTC.

This clonotype came up a few times. This chain joins TRBV6-2 or TRBV6-3 and TRBJ1-1; D remains unclear. This CDR3 region has 13 residues. Trimming stripped 6 bases from V and 1 base from J, with 9 bases between. CDR1 and CDR2 from the germline V gene are MNHEY and SVGEGT. CDR3 sequence: CASRFRSNTEAFF. The CDR3 DNA follows: TGTGCCAGCAGATTCAGGTCGAACACTGAAGCTTTCTTT.

This clonotype was seen many times. The gene calls are TRBV6-5 and TRBJ2-2, with D perhaps matching TRBD1 or TRBD2 (5 bases each). This CDR3 spans 14 amino acids. Germline values: CDR1 MNHEY, CDR2 SVGAGI. V lost 2 bases and J lost 7, with 11 bases in between. The CDR3 DNA is TGTGCCAGCAGTTACGGAGCAGGGAGCGGGGAGCTGTTTTTT. Amino acid sequence: CASSYGAGSGELFF.

This clonotype was recorded a few times. V and J are TRBV5-1 and TRBJ2-1; 9 bases agree with TRBD2. There are 16 residues in the CDR3. The germline gives CDR1 SGHRS, CDR2 YFSETQ. Unmatched junction bases numbered 13, after V lost 4 bases and J lost 8 bases. Here the CDR3 DNA reads TGCGCCAGCAGCCGCGGGGGGGCCAGAATTATAGATGAGCAGTTCTTC. Its translation: CASSRGGARIIDEQFF.

This clonotype was seen more than once but under ten times. This chain links TRBV4-2 with TRBJ2-1; D gene ambiguous. The CDR3 totals 13 residues. The V and J ends lost 4 bases and 9 bases respectively, with 13 bases between them. Germline V gene sequence: CDR1 LGHNA, CDR2 YNFKEQ. The CDR3 bases are TGTGCCAGCAGCCTGCAGAGAGATGGTGAGCAGTTCTTC. Translating gives CASSLQRDGEQFF.

V gene TRBV6-1 combines with J gene TRBJ1-1; no reliable D call. The CDR3 contains 13 residues. Germline V gives CDR1 MNHNS, CDR2 SASEGT. The ends were cut back, 5 bases at V and 5 bases at J, with 12 bases in the middle. The chain's CDR3 is CASSQEMRTEAFF. CDR3 DNA: TGTGCCAGCAGTCAAGAGATGCGGACTGAAGCTTTCTTT.

The chain is built from TRBV2 and TRBJ2-7; TRBD2 matches at 10 bases. The CDR3 is 14 amino acids. Per germline, CDR1 SNHLY and CDR2 FYNNEI. V was clipped by 8 bases and J by 2 bases; unmatched bases: 6. CDR3 loop: CASHRTSGAYEQYF. In DNA form, the CDR3 reads TGTGCCAGCCATAGGACTAGCGGAGCCTACGAGCAGTACTTC.

The chain carries TRBV6-1 and TRBJ1-5; 9 positions agree with TRBD1. The CDR3 consists of 16 residues. Germline V gene sequence: CDR1 MNHNS, CDR2 SASEGT. After removal of 5 bases from V and 4 bases from J, the junction contained 9 bases not matched to a gene. The CDR3 sequence: CASSPPGQGTNQPQHF. CDR3 coding DNA: TGTGCCAGCAGTCCGCCGGGACAGGGCACTAATCAGCCCCAGCATTTT.

This clonotype has at least ten counts. The CDR3 region has the DNA TGTGCCAGCAGGGAGCTAGCGAACACCGGGGAGCTGTTTTTT. Translating it yields CASRELANTGELFF. The rearrangement links TRBV27 to TRBJ2-2; D is unresolved. Trimming removed 6 bases at V and 0 bases at J, with 8 bases between. The CDR3 covers 14 residues. Germline assignment: CDR1 MNHEY and CDR2 SMNVEV (reference sequence).

The table lists this clonotype with a few counts. The chain has TRBV29-1 and TRBJ2-2; D call uncertain. V was clipped by 4 bases and J by 6 bases, with 18 bases between them. Per the germline V gene, CDR1 is SQVTM and CDR2 is ANQGSEA. This CDR3 comprises 15 residues. The CDR3 sequence is CSVADFVAPPGELFF. The CDR3 DNA follows: TGCAGCGTTGCTGACTTCGTGGCTCCCCCCGGGGAGCTGTTTTTT.

This chain connects TRBV5-1 to TRBJ2-3; 11 bases agree with TRBD1. With 5 bases clipped from V and 6 bases from J, the junction kept 5 bases outside the gene matches. Germline V gene lookup returns CDR1 SGHRS and CDR2 YFSETQ. The CDR3 sequence is 14 residues long. The DNA for the CDR3 is TGCGCCAGCAGACCGGGACAGGGGGATGATACGCAGTATTTT. Amino acids: CASRPGQGDDTQYF.

The V call is TRBV18, the J call TRBJ1-3; no clear D. CDR1 and CDR2 (germline): KGHSH, LQKENI. The V and J ends lost 2 bases and 3 bases respectively, with 11 bases between them. The CDR3 totals 15 residues. In DNA, the CDR3 is TGTGCCAGCTCACCATACATGGACTATGGAAACACCATATATTTT. It encodes CASSPYMDYGNTIYF.

J is TRBJ2-5 and V is TRBV15; D uncertain. The germline V gene encodes CDR1 LNHNV and CDR2 YYDKDF (reference sequence). The CDR3 is made up of 14 amino acids. Trimming shortened V by 1 base and J by 5 bases, and 11 bases separated the two germline ends. CDR3 in amino acids: CATSRVGTGETQYF. CDR3 nucleotides: TGTGCCACCAGCAGAGTAGGAACCGGGGAGACCCAGTACTTC.

The chain joins TRBV7-9 to TRBJ2-7, with D possibly matching TRBD2 (6 bases). The CDR3 spans 14 residues. Germline CDR1 SEHNR, CDR2 FQNEAQ (reference sequence). V dropped 5 bases and J dropped 1 base, with 12 bases sitting between them. The CDR3 region is CASSRGGESYEQYF. The CDR3 nucleotides are TGTGCCAGCAGCCGGGGCGGGGAATCCTACGAGCAGTACTTC. Full variable domain (missing parts from reference TRBV7-9 and TRBJ2-7): DTGVSQNPRHKITKRGQNVTFRCDPISEHNRLYWYRQTLGQGPEFLTYFQNEAQLEKSRLLSDRFSAERPKGSFSTLEIQRTEQGDSAMYLCASSRGGESYEQYFGPGTRLTVT.

CDR3 nucleotides: TGCGCCAGCAGCGCAGACCTCATAGGGTCGCTTTCTCGAAACACCATATATTTT. This translates into CASSADLIGSLSRNTIYF. This chain links TRBV5-1 with TRBJ1-3; no clear D gene. The CDR3 has 18 amino acids. Germline CDR1 and CDR2: SGHRS and YFSETQ. The V end was cut by 4 bases, the J end by 5 bases, with 25 bases between.